The present T cell receptor (beta chain) was sequenced within a study of cytomegalovirus exposure and HLA in healthy donors. Study summary: Unique TCRs numbering roughly 85 million, obtained from HLA-typed donors, made up an early data release. Study observations and caveats: A link between a missense DCLRE1C variant and TCR beta V- and J-gene trimming emerged from a later analysis. The study designated 150 to 200 TCR beta chains cytomegalovirus-associated.

Trimming pared 1 base from V and 4 bases from J, leaving 10 bases between. This CDR3 is 14 amino acids long. The germline CDR1 and CDR2 sequences are SGHTA and FQGNSA. Comments on this clone: Its antigen is undetermined.

PCR primers comprised 60 Vbeta and 13 Jbeta primers. Clones were sequenced by immunoSEQ multiplex PCR, and TCRdb holds only the in-frame ones, with some missing. This sample carries 55,000 to 70,000 clones, around four fifths of them seen once, and the ten largest clones take approximately 5.4%. This sequence joins TRBV7-2 and TRBJ2-5; possibly TRBD1 for D (6 bases). Sequencing input: PBMCs. The receptor was isolated from a male donor in good health and CMV-seropositive. The CDR3 DNA is TGTGCCAGCAGCTTAGATGGGGGCTCAGAGACCCAGTACTTC. This translates into CASSLDGGSETQYF.